Listed below are T cell receptor beta chains from one sample, sequenced in a study of T cell changes during pregnancy in multiple sclerosis. Clones were sequenced by immunoSEQ multiplex PCR, and TCRdb holds only the in-frame ones, with some missing. This sample has more than 35,000 clones, with roughly 90% found just once. This specimen consisted of CD8+ T cells from peripheral blood mononuclear cells, obtained in the third trimester of pregnancy. The origin of the receptors is a female donor with multiple sclerosis, enrolled in a pregnancy study. Each CDR3 is given with its conserved first and last residue. The order of the fields is D gene, V gene, CDR3 protein. The D gene is left open where the match is weak.

>-|TRBV4-2
CASSQPEGPQHF
>TRBD1|TRBV29-1
CSVGRDRETTEAFF
>TRBD2|TRBV19
CASSIGGGAEYEQYF
>-|TRBV9
CASSVDLGSGDTEAFF
>-|TRBV27
CASSPSSGANVLTF
>TRBD1|TRBV25-1
CASSEGTGEIDEQYF
>-|TRBV29-1
CSAEGGFADTQYF
>TRBD2|TRBV5-4
CASSQENSGGITYNEQFF
>TRBD2|TRBV19
CASSPLGGSGETQYF
>TRBD1|TRBV4-2
CASSQEGTVASPLHF
>-|TRBV6-6
CASSYRTDEAFF
>-|TRBV27
CASSLSTGLPGEQYF
>-|TRBV25-1
CASSAWGESASPYEQYF
>-|TRBV5-4
CASSHLGGTEAFF
>TRBD1|TRBV5-4
CASSQQPGTANEKLFF
>-|TRBV6-5
CASSYSFRGFNYGYTF
>-|TRBV6-5
CASSAADKAFF
>-|TRBV14
CASSQDLAQLGATIYF
>-|TRBV19
CASSMGGNQPQHF
>-|TRBV7-2
CASSSPGYTF
>TRBD2|TRBV7-6
CASSPGTSGGAYNEQFF
>-|TRBV7-9
CASSLASGRSYEQYF